Sequencing of this T cell receptor beta chain was carried out in a study of T cells in Graves' hyperthyroidism and ophthalmopathy. Study-wide results and caveats: Before onset, by a median of around 6.4 months, the model predicted ophthalmopathy.

Amplification of TCR beta CDR3 regions was performed using RNA transcripts as template. With the HTBI primer set, the TCR CDR3 went through a first round of RT-PCR. TCRdb ran MiXCR on the multiplex PCR reads and lists one entry per CDR3 protein. The data contain around 450,000 distinct CDR3 sequences, less than 20% of them singletons. The CDR3 spans 13 residues. Per germline, CDR1 MRHNA and CDR2 SNTAGT. V was clipped by 5 bases and J by 10 bases, with 15 bases between them. On this clonotype: As yet, its antigen is unknown.

The chain links TRBV6-4 to TRBJ2-1, with D perhaps TRBD1 (6 bases). The TCR was taken from a woman aged 18 to 35 with Graves' hyperthyroidism. Sequenced material: blood. The CDR3 bases are TGTGCCAGCAGTATGGAGACCGGGACAGAGCAGTTCTTC. Residues: CASSMETGTEQFF.